The clone carrying this TCR beta chain occurred a few times. TCRdb called the RT-PCR reads again in MiXCR, with one record for every CDR3 protein. This sample has about 540,000 distinct CDR3 sequences, with less than 25% found just once. The sample originates from a study of response to subunit inactivated influenza vaccine. The CDR3 extends over 15 amino acids. Germline CDR1 is DFQATT and CDR2 is SNEGSKA (reference sequence). Losses at the gene ends were 5 bases for V and 4 bases for J; bases not matched to a gene: 9. These records were also assigned to another study, of T cells expressing NK-cell markers. That source notes: TCR beta libraries carry UMIs added by 5'RACE template switching.

This chain uses TRBV20-1 with TRBJ1-5; 9 nucleotides align to TRBD1. The specimen comprised CD4+ T cells sorted from PBMCs, sampled 11 to 12 days after vaccination. The sequence was obtained from a man between 45 and 60 years old who received an inactivated influenza vaccine. CDR3 DNA: TGCAGTGCTTGGGACAGGGTGGGCTTTAATCAGCCCCAGCATTTT. Amino acids: CSAWDRVGFNQPQHF.